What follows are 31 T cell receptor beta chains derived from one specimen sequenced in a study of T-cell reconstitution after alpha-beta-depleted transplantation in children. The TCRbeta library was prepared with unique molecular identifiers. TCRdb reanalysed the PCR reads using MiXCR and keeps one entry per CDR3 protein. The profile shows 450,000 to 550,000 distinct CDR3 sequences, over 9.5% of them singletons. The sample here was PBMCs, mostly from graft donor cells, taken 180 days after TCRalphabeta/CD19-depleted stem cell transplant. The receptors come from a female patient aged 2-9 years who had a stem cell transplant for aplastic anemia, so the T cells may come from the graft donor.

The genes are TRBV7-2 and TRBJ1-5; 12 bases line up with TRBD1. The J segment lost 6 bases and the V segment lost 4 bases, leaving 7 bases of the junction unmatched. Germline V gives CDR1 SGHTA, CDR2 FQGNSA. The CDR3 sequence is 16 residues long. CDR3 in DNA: TGTGCCAGCAGCTCCTCCGGGACAGGGGGCCGTCAGCCCCAGCATTTT. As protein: CASSSSGTGGRQPQHF. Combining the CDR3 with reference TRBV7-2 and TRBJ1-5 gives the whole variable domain GAGVSQSPSNKVTEKGKDVELRCDPISGHTALYWYRQSLGQGLEFLIYFQGNSAPDKSGLPSDRFSAERTGGSVSTLTIQRTQQEDSAVYLCASSSSGTGGRQPQHFGDGTRLSIL.

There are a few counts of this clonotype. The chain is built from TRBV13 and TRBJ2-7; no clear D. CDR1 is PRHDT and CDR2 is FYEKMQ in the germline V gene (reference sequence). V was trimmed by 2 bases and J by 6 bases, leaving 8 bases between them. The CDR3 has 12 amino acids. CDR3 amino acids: CASSLRVGEQYV. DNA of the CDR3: TGTGCCAGCAGCTTACGGGTCGGCGAGCAGTACGTC.

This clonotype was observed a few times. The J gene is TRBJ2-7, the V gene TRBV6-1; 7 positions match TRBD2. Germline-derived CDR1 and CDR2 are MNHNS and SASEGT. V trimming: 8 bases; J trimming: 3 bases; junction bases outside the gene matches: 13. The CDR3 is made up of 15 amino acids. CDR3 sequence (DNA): TGTGCCAGCCGACCCTCCTATCTAGCGGTCTACGAGCAGTACTTC. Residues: CASRPSYLAVYEQYF.

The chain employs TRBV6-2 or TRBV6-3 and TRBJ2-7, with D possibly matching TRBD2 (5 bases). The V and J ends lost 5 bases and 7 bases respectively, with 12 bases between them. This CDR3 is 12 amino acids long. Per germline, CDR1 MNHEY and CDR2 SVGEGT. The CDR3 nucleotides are TGTGCCAGCAGTGCGGGTGGGCCGGAGCAGTACGTC. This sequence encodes CASSAGGPEQYV.

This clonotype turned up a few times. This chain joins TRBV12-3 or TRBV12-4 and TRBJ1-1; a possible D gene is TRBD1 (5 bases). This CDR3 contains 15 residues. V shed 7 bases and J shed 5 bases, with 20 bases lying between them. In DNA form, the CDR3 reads TGTGCCAGCACCTCCAGCGCAGGGCTGAGGACTGAAGCTTTCTTT. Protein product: CASTSSAGLRTEAFF.

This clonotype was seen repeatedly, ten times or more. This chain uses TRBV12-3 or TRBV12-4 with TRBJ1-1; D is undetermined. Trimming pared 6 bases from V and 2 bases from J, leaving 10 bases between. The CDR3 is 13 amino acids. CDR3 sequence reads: CASSFSGNTEAFF. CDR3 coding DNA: TGTGCCAGCAGCTTTAGTGGTAACACTGAAGCTTTCTTT.

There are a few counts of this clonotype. CDR3 bases: TGTGCCATCAGTGCCCAGACTAGCGGGATAAAGAGCTGGACCCAGTACTTC. Its translation is CAISAQTSGIKSWTQYF. This chain links TRBV10-3 with TRBJ2-5; 11 nucleotides match TRBD2. The CDR3 runs 17 residues. Germline trimming cut 4 bases from V and 7 bases from J; bases unmatched to any gene: 14. The V gene's germline CDR1 is ENHRY and CDR2 SYGVKD.

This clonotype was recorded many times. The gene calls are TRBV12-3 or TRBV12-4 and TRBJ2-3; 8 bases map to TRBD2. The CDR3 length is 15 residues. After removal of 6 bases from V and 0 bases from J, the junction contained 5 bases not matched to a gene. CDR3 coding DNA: TGTGCCAGCAGACTGACTAGCGTGAGCACAGATACGCAGTATTTT. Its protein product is CASRLTSVSTDTQYF.

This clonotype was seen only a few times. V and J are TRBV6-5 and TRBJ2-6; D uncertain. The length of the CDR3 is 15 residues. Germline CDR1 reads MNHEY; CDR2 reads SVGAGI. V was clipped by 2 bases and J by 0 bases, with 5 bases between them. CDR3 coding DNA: TGTGCCAGCAGTTACACACGCTCTGGGGCCAACGTCCTGACTTTC. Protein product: CASSYTRSGANVLTF.

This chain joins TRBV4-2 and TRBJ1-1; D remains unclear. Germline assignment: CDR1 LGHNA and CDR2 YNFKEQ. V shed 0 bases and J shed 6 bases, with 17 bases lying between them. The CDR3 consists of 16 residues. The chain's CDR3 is CASSQEGRAKPAEAFF. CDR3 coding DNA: TGTGCCAGCAGCCAAGAAGGTAGGGCCAAGCCCGCTGAAGCTTTCTTT.

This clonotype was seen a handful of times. The CDR3 bases are TGTGCCAGCAGCGTAGACTGGATCATTAGCACAGATACGCAGTATTTT. This codes for CASSVDWIISTDTQYF. The chain recombines TRBV9 with TRBJ2-3, with D hard to call. The V end lost 0 bases, the J end lost 0 bases, and 11 bases lay between the germline ends. Germline CDR1 reads SGDLS; CDR2 reads YYNGEE. CDR3 length: 16 amino acids.

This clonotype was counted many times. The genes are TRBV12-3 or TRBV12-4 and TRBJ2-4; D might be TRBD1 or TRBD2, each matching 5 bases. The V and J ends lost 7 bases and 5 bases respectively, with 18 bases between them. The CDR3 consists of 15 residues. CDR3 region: CASTAGAKRQNIQYF. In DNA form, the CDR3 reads TGTGCCAGCACCGCCGGGGCGAAGAGGCAAAACATTCAGTACTTC.

The CDR3 here is CASSATQGSETQYF. The CDR3 nucleotides are TGTGCCAGCAGTGCCACCCAGGGGTCAGAGACCCAGTACTTC. The gene calls are TRBV28 and TRBJ2-5, with D possibly TRBD1 on 6 matching bases. This CDR3 comprises 14 residues. Deletions cut 5 bases from V and 4 bases from J, with 14 bases between. Looked up from germline, CDR1 is MDHEN and CDR2 is SYDVKM.

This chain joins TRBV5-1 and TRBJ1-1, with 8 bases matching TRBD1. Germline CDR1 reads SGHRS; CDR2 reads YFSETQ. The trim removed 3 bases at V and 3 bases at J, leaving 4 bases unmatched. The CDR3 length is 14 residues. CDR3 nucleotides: TGCGCCAGCAGCTCCAACAGGGGGTACACTGAAGCTTTCTTT. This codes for CASSSNRGYTEAFF. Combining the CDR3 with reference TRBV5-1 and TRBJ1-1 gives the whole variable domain KAGVTQTPRYLIKTRGQQVTLSCSPISGHRSVSWYQQTPGQGLQFLFEYFSETQRNKGNFPGRFSGRQFSNSRSEMNVSTLELGDSALYLCASSSNRGYTEAFFGQGTRLTVV.

The CDR3 bases are TGCGCCAGCAGCCCAGAGGCCCGACCGGTTAATGAAAAACTGTTTTTT. Protein product: CASSPEARPVNEKLFF. This chain uses TRBV4-1 with TRBJ1-4; no reliable D call. V shed 4 bases and J shed 4 bases, with 16 bases lying between them. This CDR3 has 16 residues. Germline loops: CDR1 MGHRA, CDR2 YSYEKL.

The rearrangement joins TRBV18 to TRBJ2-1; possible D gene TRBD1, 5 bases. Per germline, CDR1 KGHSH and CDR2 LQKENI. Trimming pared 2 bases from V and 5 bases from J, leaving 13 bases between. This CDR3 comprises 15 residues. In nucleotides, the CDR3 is TGTGCCAGCTCACCATTCCAGGGTATCGACAATGAGCAGTTCTTC. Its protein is CASSPFQGIDNEQFF.

CDR3 residues: CSASPPGTSVYEQYF. For the CDR3, the DNA is TGCAGTGCTAGCCCCCCCGGGACTAGCGTATACGAGCAGTACTTC. The V call is TRBV20-1, the J call TRBJ2-7, with TRBD2 matching over 10 bases. The CDR3 loop spans 15 amino acids. V lost 3 bases and J lost 4; bases outside the gene matches: 9. The germline CDR1 and CDR2 sequences are DFQATT and SNEGSKA (reference sequence).

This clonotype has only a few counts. CDR3 region: CASSYTGTSHRDEQFF. The CDR3 nucleotides read TGTGCCAGCAGTTACACCGGGACTAGTCATCGGGATGAGCAGTTCTTC. The rearrangement links TRBV6-2 or TRBV6-3 to TRBJ2-1; TRBD2 aligns across 8 bases. V shed 2 bases, J shed 8 bases, and the junction held 11 bases outside the gene matches. The length of the CDR3 is 16 residues. Germline CDR1 is MNHEY and CDR2 is SVGEGT.

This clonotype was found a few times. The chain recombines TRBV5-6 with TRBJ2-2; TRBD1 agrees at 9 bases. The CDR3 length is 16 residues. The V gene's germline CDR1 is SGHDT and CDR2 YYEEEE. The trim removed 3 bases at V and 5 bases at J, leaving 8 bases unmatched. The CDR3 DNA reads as TGTGCCAGCAGCTGGGACAGGGTATGGAGAACCGGGGAGCTGTTTTTT. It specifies CASSWDRVWRTGELFF.

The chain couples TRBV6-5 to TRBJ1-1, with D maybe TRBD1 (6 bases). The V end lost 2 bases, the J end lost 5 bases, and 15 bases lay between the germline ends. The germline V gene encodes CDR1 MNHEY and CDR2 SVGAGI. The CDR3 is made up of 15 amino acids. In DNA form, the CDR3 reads TGTGCCAGCAGTTACCGTCGGGGGGCGCAGACTGAAGCTTTCTTT. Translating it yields CASSYRRGAQTEAFF.

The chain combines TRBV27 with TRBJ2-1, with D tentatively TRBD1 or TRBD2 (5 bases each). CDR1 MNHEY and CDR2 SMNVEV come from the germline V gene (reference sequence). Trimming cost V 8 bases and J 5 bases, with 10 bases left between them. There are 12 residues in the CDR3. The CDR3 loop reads CASGDRNNEQFF. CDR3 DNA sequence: TGTGCCAGCGGGGACCGGAACAATGAGCAGTTCTTC.

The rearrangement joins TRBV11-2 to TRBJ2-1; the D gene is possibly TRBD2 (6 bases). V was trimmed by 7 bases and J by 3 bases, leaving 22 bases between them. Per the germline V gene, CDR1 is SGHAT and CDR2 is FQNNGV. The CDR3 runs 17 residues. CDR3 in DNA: TGTGCCAGCAACCTAGGTGTTGGGGGACTTGTCTACAATGAGCAGTTCTTC. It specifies CASNLGVGGLVYNEQFF.

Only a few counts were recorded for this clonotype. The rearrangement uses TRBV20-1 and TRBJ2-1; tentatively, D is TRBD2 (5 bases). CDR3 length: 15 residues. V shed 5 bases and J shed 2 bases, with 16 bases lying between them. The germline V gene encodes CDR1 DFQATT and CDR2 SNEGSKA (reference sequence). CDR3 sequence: CSARGLFGTYNEQFF. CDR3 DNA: TGCAGTGCTCGAGGGCTATTTGGGACCTACAATGAGCAGTTCTTC.

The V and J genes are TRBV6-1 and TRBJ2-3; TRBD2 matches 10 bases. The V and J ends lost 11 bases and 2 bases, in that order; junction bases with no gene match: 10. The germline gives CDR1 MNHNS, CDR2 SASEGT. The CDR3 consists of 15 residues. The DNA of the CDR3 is TGTGCCGGCGGGCGGGGACTAGCGATCACAGATACGCAGTATTTT. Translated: CAGGRGLAITDTQYF.

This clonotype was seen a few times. CDR3 sequence reads: CASSLDRSKGAFF. CDR3 DNA: TGCGCCAGCAGCTTAGACAGGTCGAAGGGAGCTTTCTTT. The chain uses TRBV5-1 and TRBJ1-1; possible D gene TRBD1, 6 bases. The CDR3 contains 13 residues. Germline assignment: CDR1 SGHRS and CDR2 YFSETQ. Trimming shortened V by 2 bases and J by 10 bases, and 15 bases separated the two germline ends.

CDR3 bases: TGCAGCGTTGGAGGCAGAGCGAACACTGAAGCTTTCTTT. This codes for CSVGGRANTEAFF. The rearrangement joins TRBV29-1 to TRBJ1-1; no clear D gene. Germline V gene data show CDR1 as SQVTM and CDR2 as ANQGSEA. Trimming cost V 4 bases and J 1 base, with 10 bases left between them. The CDR3 runs to 13 residues.

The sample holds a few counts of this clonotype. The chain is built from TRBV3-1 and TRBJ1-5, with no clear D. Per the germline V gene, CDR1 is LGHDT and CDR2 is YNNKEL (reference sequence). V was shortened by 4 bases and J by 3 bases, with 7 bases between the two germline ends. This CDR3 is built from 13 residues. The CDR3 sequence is CASSPGYNQPQHF. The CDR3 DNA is TGTGCCAGCAGCCCCGGATACAATCAGCCCCAGCATTTT.

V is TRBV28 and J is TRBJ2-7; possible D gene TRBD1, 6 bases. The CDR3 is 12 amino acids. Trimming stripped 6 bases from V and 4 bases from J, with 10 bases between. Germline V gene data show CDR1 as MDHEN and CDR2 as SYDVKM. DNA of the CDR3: TGTGCCAGCAGCACGACAGGTTACGAGCAGTACTTC. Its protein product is CASSTTGYEQYF.

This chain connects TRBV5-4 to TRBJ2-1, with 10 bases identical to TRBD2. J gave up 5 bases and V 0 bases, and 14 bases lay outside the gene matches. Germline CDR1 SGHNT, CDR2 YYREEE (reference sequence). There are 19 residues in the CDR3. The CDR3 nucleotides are TGTGCCAGCAGCTTGGGGAGTCGACTAGCGGGTGGGGACAACAATGAGCAGTTCTTC. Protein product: CASSLGSRLAGGDNNEQFF.

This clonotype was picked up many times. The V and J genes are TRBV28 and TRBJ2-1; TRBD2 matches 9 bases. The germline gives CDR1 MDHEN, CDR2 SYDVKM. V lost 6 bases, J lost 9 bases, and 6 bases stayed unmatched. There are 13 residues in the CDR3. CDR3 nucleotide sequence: TGTGCCAGCAGCTTAGCGGGAGCGCGTGAGCAGTTCTTC. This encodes CASSLAGAREQFF.

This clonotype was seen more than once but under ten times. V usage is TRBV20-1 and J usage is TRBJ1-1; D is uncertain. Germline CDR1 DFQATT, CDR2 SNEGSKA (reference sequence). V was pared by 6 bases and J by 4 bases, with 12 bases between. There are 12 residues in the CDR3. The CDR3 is CSAPTEGTEAFF. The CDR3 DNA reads TGCAGTGCCCCTACAGAGGGCACTGAAGCTTTCTTT.